A selection of T cell receptor beta chains follows, all from one sample in a study of cytomegalovirus exposure and HLA in healthy donors. The data were produced by immunoSEQ multiplex PCR, yet TCRdb's version contains in-frame clones alone and is incomplete. The table includes about 180,000 clones, around 77% detected once. The sequenced sample consisted of PBMCs. The source of these receptors is a man in his sixties in good health and CMV-seronegative. CDR3s include the opening cysteine and the closing phenylalanine or tryptophan. D genes are given only for firm matches. The size entry is marked missing in some rows and otherwise reads once, few, many or a size class.

D gene	clone size	V gene	J gene	CDR3 DNA	CDR3 protein
NA	NA	TRBV29-1	TRBJ2-1	TGCAGCGTAGTTTTTGCGGGACCTCATTATGAGCAGTTCTTC	CSVVFAGPHYEQFF
NA	few	TRBV27	TRBJ1-5	TGTGCCAGCAGTTTTTTTATGTCGGATCAGCCCCAGCATTTT	CASSFFMSDQPQHF
NA	NA	TRBV28	TRBJ1-1	TGTGCCAGCAGTTTACTAGTACAGCGGATTACTGAAGCTTTCTTT	CASSLLVQRITEAFF
NA	many	TRBV6-1	TRBJ2-6	TGTGCCAGCAGTGAAAGACACTCTGGGGCCAACGTCCTGACTTTC	CASSERHSGANVLTF
NA	NA	TRBV7-2	TRBJ1-5	TGTGCCAGCAGCTTAGCCGTATCTCGACAGGCAAATCAGCCCCAGCATTTT	CASSLAVSRQANQPQHF
TRBD1	once	TRBV7-9	TRBJ1-4	TGTGCCAGCAGCCTAGGACAGGATAATGAAAAACTGTTTTTT	CASSLGQDNEKLFF
TRBD1	NA	TRBV2	TRBJ1-1	TGTGCCAGCACCCCCGGGACAGGGAACACTGAAGCTTTCTTT	CASTPGTGNTEAFF
NA	NA	TRBV2	TRBJ1-6	TGTGCCAGCAGTGATTTAGGGGGGGATAATAATTCACCCCTCCACTTT	CASSDLGGDNNSPLHF
TRBD1	many	TRBV10-1	TRBJ2-1	TGCGCCAGCAGAATTGATGCCACAGGGGGCGAGCAGTTCTTC	CASRIDATGGEQFF
TRBD2	NA	TRBV9	TRBJ2-1	TGTGCCAGCAGCTTCAGCGGGAGCTCCTACAATGAGCAGTTCTTC	CASSFSGSSYNEQFF
NA	NA	TRBV4-2	TRBJ1-2	TGTGCCAGCAGCCAAGATCGGGCAGGGACAAATGGCTACACCTTC	CASSQDRAGTNGYTF
TRBD1	NA	TRBV18	TRBJ1-5	TGTGCCAGCTCGCCGGGACAGGGAGGGGGCAATCAGCCCCAGCATTTT	CASSPGQGGGNQPQHF